This TCR beta chain was sequenced in a study of a mutant IDH1 vaccine in newly diagnosed glioma. Study in general: Vaccination followed radiotherapy alone by 4-6 weeks, or accompanied temozolomide cycles.

Profiled with immunoSEQ multiplex PCR; TCRdb holds only in-frame clones, not every one. The table includes about 40,000 clones, 80% to 95% detected once. Sample time point: week 5, during vaccination. Vaccinated patients received 300 ug of mutant IDH1 20-mer peptide per dose, with topical imiquimod. Diagnosis in the donors showed new WHO grade 3 or 4 astrocytomas that were IDH1-mutant and ATRX-lost. Points on this clone: The antigen is unknown.

Sequencing used PBMCs, obtained from a glioma patient whose treatment included an IDH1 peptide vaccine. This TCR derives from a man between 45 and 60 years old with glioma.

The CDR3, as DNA: TGTGCCAGCAGGAAACTAACAGGGTACTATGGCTACACCTTC. Its translation is CASRKLTGYYGYTF. The rearrangement uses TRBV28 and TRBJ1-2; D might be TRBD1 (6 bases). The germline V gene encodes CDR1 MDHEN and CDR2 SYDVKM. The CDR3 totals 14 residues. V shed 6 bases and J shed 3 bases, with 14 bases lying between them.